The 21 T cell receptor beta chains given below trace back to one sample, sequenced in a study of CD8+ T cells in alopecia areata. Reverse transcription of extracted RNA yielded cDNA, which provided the sequencing template. Assay used: immunoSEQ multiplex PCR; TCRdb lists only in-frame clones, some missing. The sample lists 100,000 to 120,000 clones, approximately 59% occurring once. Sequences were obtained from CD8+ T cells sorted from blood. These receptors were taken from a human donor in good health.

This clone was detected a few times. The J gene is TRBJ1-1, the V gene TRBV19; no clear D gene. The V gene lost 9 bases and the J gene lost 11 bases, with 22 bases spanning the gap. This CDR3 spans 13 amino acids. Germline CDR1 reads LNHDA; CDR2 reads SQIVND (reference sequence). Here the CDR3 DNA reads TGTGCCAGCCTGGCTGGGCACGCCGTTGGCGCTTTCTTT. As protein: CASLAGHAVGAFF.

This chain uses TRBV23-1 with TRBJ1-1; D is possibly TRBD1 (6 bases). TRBV23-1 is noted as an ORF with a role that remains uncertain. V was pared by 9 bases and J by 1 base, with 15 bases between. The CDR3 is 14 residues long. CDR3 DNA sequence: TGCGCCAGTTCTAGGGGGGATGGGAACACTGAAGCTTTCTTT. Translation: CASSRGDGNTEAFF.

The chain employs TRBV7-9 and TRBJ2-5; 10 bases agree with TRBD1. The germline CDR1 and CDR2 sequences are SEHNR and FQNEAQ (reference sequence). The junction had 9 bases not matched to a gene; V was cut back by 6 bases and J by 5 bases. The CDR3 loop spans 15 amino acids. CDR3 sequence: CASRVGQGDVETQYF. As DNA, the CDR3 is TGTGCCAGCAGGGTCGGACAGGGGGATGTTGAGACCCAGTACTTC.

The chain has TRBV9 and TRBJ1-1; D perhaps matches TRBD1 (5 bases). Trimming removed 4 bases at V and 1 base at J, with 11 bases between. Looked up from germline, CDR1 is SGDLS and CDR2 is YYNGEE. The length of the CDR3 is 14 residues. The DNA of the CDR3 is TGTGCCAGCAGCCATTCCGGGGGGAACACTGAAGCTTTCTTT. Its translation: CASSHSGGNTEAFF.

The J gene is TRBJ2-6, the V gene TRBV2, with D unresolved. Germline V CDR1 and CDR2: SNHLY, FYNNEI. The CDR3 totals 14 residues. The V end was cut by 6 bases, the J end by 2 bases, with 8 bases between. The CDR3 sequence is CASSRTTGANVLTF. CDR3 bases: TGTGCCAGCAGCCGGACGACTGGGGCCAACGTCCTGACTTTC.

The V gene is TRBV23-1, the J gene TRBJ1-6, with TRBD1 matching 7 bases. TRBV23-1 is marked as an open reading frame, function uncertain. CDR3 length: 17 amino acids. V dropped 9 bases and J dropped 8; count of bases not matched to a gene: 19. The CDR3 coding sequence is TGCGCCAGACGGTCGGGAGACTACAGGGGCGGTCATTCACCCCTCCACTTT. Its protein product is CARRSGDYRGGHSPLHF.

This sequence joins TRBV5-4 and TRBJ2-3, with 14 bases lining up with TRBD2. CDR1 is SGHNT, CDR2 YYREEE, per germline (reference sequence). The CDR3 runs to 18 residues. V gave up 4 bases and J gave up 0 bases; unmatched junction bases: 7. CDR3 sequence: CASSGGTSGGKSTDTQYF. The CDR3 region has the DNA TGTGCCAGCAGCGGCGGGACTAGCGGGGGCAAAAGCACAGATACGCAGTATTTT.

Note on this clone: No conserved phenylalanine or tryptophan is present at the end of the CDR3, so a read error is the likely explanation. The DNA is left out, because the CDR3 cannot be placed on it with certainty; the CDR3 is given as TCRdb lists it. The chain uses TRBV10-3 and TRBJ2-7; the table's D call, TRBD1, was not checked against the DNA. Germline V lookup: CDR1 ENHRY, CDR2 SYGVKD. The CDR3 is 11 residues long, counting both termini. The CDR3 loop is CAITNRDRADI.

The V gene is TRBV4-1, the J gene TRBJ2-3, with 7 bases matching TRBD1. The CDR3 contains 16 residues. Germline loops: CDR1 MGHRA, CDR2 YSYEKL. V trimming: 1 base; J trimming: 2 bases; junction bases outside the gene matches: 6. CDR3 nucleotide sequence: TGCGCCAGCAGCCAAGTACCAGGGGGACACACAGATACGCAGTATTTT. This translates into CASSQVPGGHTDTQYF.

V gene TRBV11-2 combines with J gene TRBJ2-3, with 13 bases lining up with TRBD2. J was trimmed by 5 bases and V by 6 bases; bases with no gene match: 5. The germline CDR1 and CDR2 sequences are SGHAT and FQNNGV. The length of the CDR3 is 15 residues. The CDR3 reads CASSSGLAGVDTQYF. DNA of the CDR3: TGTGCCAGCAGTTCCGGACTAGCGGGGGTAGATACGCAGTATTTT.

The rearrangement uses TRBV6-5 and TRBJ1-6; 7 bases agree with TRBD1. With 7 bases clipped from V and 3 bases from J, the junction kept 3 bases outside the gene matches. Germline CDR1 MNHEY, CDR2 SVGAGI. The CDR3 runs 14 residues. CDR3 sequence reads: CASTHRGYNSPLHF. Here the CDR3 DNA reads TGTGCCAGCACCCACAGGGGCTATAATTCACCCCTCCACTTT.

The chain links TRBV7-2 to TRBJ2-5; TRBD2 might be the D (6 bases). The CDR3 runs 14 residues. V lost 4 bases and J lost 2, with 11 bases in between. CDR1 is SGHTA, CDR2 FQGNSA, per germline. CDR3 sequence reads: CASSSSGTQETQYF. As DNA, the CDR3 is TGTGCCAGCAGCTCCTCGGGGACTCAAGAGACCCAGTACTTC.

This chain joins TRBV9 and TRBJ2-5; 10 nucleotides match TRBD2. Germline-derived CDR1 and CDR2 are SGDLS and YYNGEE. The junction had 1 base not matched to a gene; V was cut back by 4 bases and J by 1 base. The CDR3 contains 14 residues. CDR3 DNA sequence: TGTGCCAGCAGCACTAGCGGGGCCCAAGAGACCCAGTACTTC. It encodes CASSTSGAQETQYF.

This clone was seen a handful of times. This chain links TRBV7-9 with TRBJ1-1, with a tentative D call TRBD1 (5 bases). CDR1 SEHNR and CDR2 FQNEAQ come from the germline V gene (reference sequence). The CDR3 extends over 15 amino acids. V was shortened by 5 bases and J by 4 bases, with 17 bases between the two germline ends. CDR3 loop: CASSPPRTGGTEAFF. In DNA, the CDR3 is TGTGCCAGCAGCCCCCCCCGAACGGGGGGCACTGAAGCTTTCTTT.

The V gene is TRBV5-6, the J gene TRBJ1-2; D perhaps matches TRBD1 (5 bases). The CDR3 extends over 15 amino acids. The ends were cut back, 4 bases at V and 6 bases at J, with 19 bases in the middle. CDR1 and CDR2 from the germline V gene are SGHDT and YYEEEE. The CDR3 DNA reads as TGTGCCAGCAGCCCTGGGGTGGGGGAACTTCATGGCTACACCTTC. Translation: CASSPGVGELHGYTF.

The chain joins TRBV7-9 to TRBJ2-5; possible D gene TRBD1, 5 bases. The germline V and J ends were trimmed by 1 base and 4 bases, with 13 bases remaining between them. The CDR3 totals 15 residues. Germline-derived CDR1 and CDR2 are SEHNR and FQNEAQ (reference sequence). For the CDR3, the DNA is TGTGCCAGCAGCTTAGATGGAACAGGAAGAGAGACCCAGTACTTC. Its translation is CASSLDGTGRETQYF.

The chain combines TRBV29-1 with TRBJ2-7; D gene unclear. Trimming shortened V by 0 bases and J by 2 bases, and 8 bases separated the two germline ends. This CDR3 has 13 residues. Looked up from germline, CDR1 is SQVTM and CDR2 is ANQGSEA. The CDR3 nucleotides read TGCAGCGTTGAAGATGGCACCGCCTACGAGCAGTACTTC. It yields the protein CSVEDGTAYEQYF.

The chain links TRBV4-3 to TRBJ1-6; D uncertain. Germline V CDR1 and CDR2: LGHNA, YSLEER. CDR3 length: 16 amino acids. Trimming left V 0 bases short and J 5 bases short, with 11 bases between. Here the CDR3 reads CASSQDSTANNSPLHF. For the CDR3, the DNA is TGCGCCAGCAGCCAAGATTCCACAGCTAATAATTCACCCCTCCACTTT.

V and J are TRBV28 and TRBJ2-7; D uncertain. This CDR3 comprises 15 residues. Trimming shortened V by 5 bases and J by 0 bases, and 14 bases separated the two germline ends. CDR1 and CDR2 from the germline V gene are MDHEN and SYDVKM. The CDR3 region has the DNA TGTGCCAGCAGTACCCCCCCGCTGTACTCCTACGAGCAGTACTTC. It codes for CASSTPPLYSYEQYF. The variable domain in full, completed from reference TRBV28 and TRBJ2-7, reads DVKVTQSSRYLVKRTGEKVFLECVQDMDHENMFWYRQDPGLGLRLIYFSYDVKMKEKGDIPEGYSVSREKKERFSLILESASTNQTSMYLCASSTPPLYSYEQYFGPGTRLTVT.

The V gene is TRBV28, the J gene TRBJ2-7, with TRBD2 as a possible D gene (6 bases). The ends were cut back, 10 bases at V and 10 bases at J, with 14 bases in the middle. The CDR3 loop spans 10 amino acids. The germline gives CDR1 MDHEN, CDR2 SYDVKM. The CDR3 is CATRRGEQYF. CDR3 nucleotide sequence: TGTGCCACACGGCGGGGAGAACAGTACTTC.

This clone was counted once. V gene TRBV4-1 combines with J gene TRBJ2-5; D remains unclear. The germline gives CDR1 MGHRA, CDR2 YSYEKL. Trimming cost V 1 base and J 5 bases, with 23 bases left between them. This CDR3 region has 18 residues. CDR3 amino acids: CASSQGSLGYESMETQYF. The DNA for the CDR3 is TGCGCCAGCAGCCAAGGTTCCCTGGGGTATGAGTCGATGGAGACCCAGTACTTC.